The table lists the clone carrying this T cell receptor (beta chain) with a few counts. These data originate in a study of patients and donors after allogeneic stem cell transplantation. Via MiXCR, TCRdb re-called the RT-PCR reads, giving one row per CDR3 protein. The data show 400,000 to 500,000 distinct CDR3 sequences, 16% seen once. Deletions cut 10 bases from V and 0 bases from J, with 16 bases between. Germline values: CDR1 LNHDA, CDR2 SQIVND (reference sequence). This CDR3 contains 14 residues. The sequence was collected from a human donor who was either an allogeneic HSCT recipient or a stem cell or donor lymphocyte infusion donor (not recorded which). It is not recorded whose cells these are; they may come from a transplant donor. Material: blood, either unsorted or a sorted T cell fraction (not recorded which). The chain links TRBV19 to TRBJ2-7; D ambiguous. CDR3 in DNA: TGTGCCACTCGAAAAGAGACCCTCTCCTACGAGCAGTACTTC. It yields the protein CATRKETLSYEQYF.